This T cell receptor (beta chain) emerged from a study of blood T cell repertoires in COVID-19. Background on the study: Samples of COVID-19 (acute and convalescent) were obtained from the United States, Italy and Spain.

The authors' processing: Cell counts per sample came from amplifying reference gene primers. TCRdb's table, derived via immunoSEQ multiplex PCR, lists solely in-frame clones and lacks some. V, J and clone size are taken as reported in that table, and D and trimming were inferred from the DNA itself. The table shows 250,000 to 350,000 clones, with about 85% occurring only once. This TCR derives from a human donor with COVID-19, enrolled during active disease. The donor label of this sample is uncertain. Sequenced input: peripheral blood.

CDR3 coding DNA: TGTGCCAGTACCCCACAGGGGGCAGGCTATGGCTACACCTTC. It yields the protein CASTPQGAGYGYTF. V and J are TRBV19 and TRBJ1-2; 9 nucleotides line up with TRBD1. V lost 7 bases, J lost 4 bases, and 7 bases stayed unmatched. CDR3 length equals 14 residues. The germline V gene has CDR1 LNHDA and CDR2 SQIVND (reference sequence).